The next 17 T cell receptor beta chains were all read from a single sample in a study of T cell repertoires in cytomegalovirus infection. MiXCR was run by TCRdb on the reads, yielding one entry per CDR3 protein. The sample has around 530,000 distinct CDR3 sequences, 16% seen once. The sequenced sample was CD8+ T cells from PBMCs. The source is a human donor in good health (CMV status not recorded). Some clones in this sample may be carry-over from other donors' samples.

The CDR3 loop reads CASSPRLAGGHNEQFF. The CDR3 coding sequence is TGTGCCAGCAGTCCCCGCCTAGCGGGGGGGCACAATGAGCAGTTCTTC. This chain connects TRBV28 to TRBJ2-1; 12 bases are shared with TRBD2. The V segment lost 5 bases and the J segment 5 bases; nucleotides outside the gene matches: 7. Germline V lookup: CDR1 MDHEN, CDR2 SYDVKM. The CDR3 is 16 amino acids.

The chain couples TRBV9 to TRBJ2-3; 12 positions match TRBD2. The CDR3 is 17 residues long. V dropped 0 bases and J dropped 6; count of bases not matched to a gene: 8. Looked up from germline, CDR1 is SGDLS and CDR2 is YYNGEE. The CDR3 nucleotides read TGTGCCAGCAGCGTAGAGTCTAGCGGGGGGGGACGGGATACGCAGTATTTT. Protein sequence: CASSVESSGGGRDTQYF.

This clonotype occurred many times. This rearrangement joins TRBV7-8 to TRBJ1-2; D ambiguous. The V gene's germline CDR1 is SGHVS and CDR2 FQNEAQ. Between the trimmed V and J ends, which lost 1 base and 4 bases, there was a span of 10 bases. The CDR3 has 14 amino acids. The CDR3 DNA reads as TGTGCCAGCAGCTTAGTGAGAGCTTCCTATGGCTACACCTTC. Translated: CASSLVRASYGYTF.

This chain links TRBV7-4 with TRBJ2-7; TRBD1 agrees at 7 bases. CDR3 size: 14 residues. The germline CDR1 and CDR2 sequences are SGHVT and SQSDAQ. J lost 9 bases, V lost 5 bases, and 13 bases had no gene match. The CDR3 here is CASSIPGQPFGQYF. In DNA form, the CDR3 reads TGTGCCAGCAGCATTCCGGGACAGCCCTTCGGGCAGTACTTC.

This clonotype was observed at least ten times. The CDR3 spells CASSQSQGPPNEQFF. In DNA, the CDR3 is TGTGCCAGCAGCCAGTCACAGGGTCCCCCCAATGAGCAGTTCTTC. The genes are TRBV7-9 and TRBJ2-1; maybe TRBD1 (6 bases). There are 15 residues in the CDR3. The germline CDR1 and CDR2 sequences are SEHNR and FQNEAQ (reference sequence). V lost 5 bases to trimming and J lost 6 bases, with 17 bases between them.

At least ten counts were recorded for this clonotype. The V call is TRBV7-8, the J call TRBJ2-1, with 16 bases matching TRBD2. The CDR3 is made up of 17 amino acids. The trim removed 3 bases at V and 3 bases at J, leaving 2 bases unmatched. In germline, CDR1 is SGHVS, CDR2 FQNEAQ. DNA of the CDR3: TGTGCCAGCAGCTTGGGACTAGCGGGGGGGCTCTACAATGAGCAGTTCTTC. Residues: CASSLGLAGGLYNEQFF.

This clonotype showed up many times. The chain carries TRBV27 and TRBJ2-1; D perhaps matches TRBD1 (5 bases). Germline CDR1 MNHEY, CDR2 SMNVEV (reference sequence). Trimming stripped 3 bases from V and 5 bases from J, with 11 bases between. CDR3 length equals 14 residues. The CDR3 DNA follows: TGTGCCAGCAGTTTCGCTAGGGGAAACAATGAGCAGTTCTTC. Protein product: CASSFARGNNEQFF.

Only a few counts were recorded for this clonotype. CDR3 sequence: CSVVPGDGNTIYF. DNA for the CDR3: TGCAGCGTTGTACCGGGGGACGGAAACACCATATATTTT. This chain uses TRBV29-1 with TRBJ1-3; TRBD1 might be the D (5 bases). The length of the CDR3 is 13 residues. V was shortened by 4 bases and J by 4 bases, with 11 bases between the two germline ends. CDR1 SQVTM and CDR2 ANQGSEA come from the germline V gene.

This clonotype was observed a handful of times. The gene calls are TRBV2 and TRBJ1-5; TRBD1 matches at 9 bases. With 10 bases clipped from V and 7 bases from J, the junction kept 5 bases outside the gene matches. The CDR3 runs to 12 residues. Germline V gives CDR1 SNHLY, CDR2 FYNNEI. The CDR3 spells CATRQGEQPQHF. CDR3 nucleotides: TGTGCCACCAGACAGGGGGAACAGCCCCAGCATTTT.

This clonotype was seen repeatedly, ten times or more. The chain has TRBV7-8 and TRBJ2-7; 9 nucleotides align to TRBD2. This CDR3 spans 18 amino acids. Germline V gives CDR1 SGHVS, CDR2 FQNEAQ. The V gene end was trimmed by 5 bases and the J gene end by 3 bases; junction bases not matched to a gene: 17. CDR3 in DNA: TGTGCCAGCAGCCCTCGCGGAGCGGGGGGCCCCCGCGTCTACGAGCAGTACTTC. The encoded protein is CASSPRGAGGPRVYEQYF.

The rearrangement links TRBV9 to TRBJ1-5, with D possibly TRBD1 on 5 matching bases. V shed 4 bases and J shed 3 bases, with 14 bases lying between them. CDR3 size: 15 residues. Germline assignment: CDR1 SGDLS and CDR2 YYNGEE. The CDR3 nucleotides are TGTGCCAGCAGCCCCCGGGGGGGTTACAATCAGCCCCAGCATTTT. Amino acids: CASSPRGGYNQPQHF.

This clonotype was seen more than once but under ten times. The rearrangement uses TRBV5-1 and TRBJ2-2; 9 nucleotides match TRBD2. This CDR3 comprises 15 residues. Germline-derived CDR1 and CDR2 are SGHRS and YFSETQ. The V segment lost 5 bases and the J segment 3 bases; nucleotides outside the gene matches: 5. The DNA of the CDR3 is TGCGCCAGCAGAGCCGCGGGAGGGGACACCGGGGAGCTGTTTTTT. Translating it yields CASRAAGGDTGELFF.

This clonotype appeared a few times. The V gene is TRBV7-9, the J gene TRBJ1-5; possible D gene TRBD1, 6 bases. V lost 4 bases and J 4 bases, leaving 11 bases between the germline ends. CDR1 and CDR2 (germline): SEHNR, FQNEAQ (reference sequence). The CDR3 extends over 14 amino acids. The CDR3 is CASSSKGVNQPQHF. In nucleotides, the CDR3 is TGTGCCAGCAGCTCGAAGGGGGTTAATCAGCCCCAGCATTTT.

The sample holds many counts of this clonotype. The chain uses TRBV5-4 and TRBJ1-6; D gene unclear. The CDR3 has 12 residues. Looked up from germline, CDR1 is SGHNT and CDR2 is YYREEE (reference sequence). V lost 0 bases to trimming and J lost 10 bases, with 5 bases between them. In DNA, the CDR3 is TGTGCCAGCAGCTTGGATTCCTCACCCCTCCACTTT. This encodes CASSLDSSPLHF. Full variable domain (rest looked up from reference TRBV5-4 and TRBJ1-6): ETGVTQSPTHLIKTRGQQVTLRCSSQSGHNTVSWYQQALGQGPQFIFQYYREEENGRGNFPPRFSGLQFPNYSSELNVNALELDDSALYLCASSLDSSPLHFGNGTRLTVT.

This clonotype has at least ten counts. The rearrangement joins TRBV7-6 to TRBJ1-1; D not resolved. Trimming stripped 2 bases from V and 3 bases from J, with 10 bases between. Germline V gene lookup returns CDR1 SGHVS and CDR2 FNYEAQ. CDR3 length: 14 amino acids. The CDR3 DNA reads TGTGCCAGCAGCTTAAGGCAGCTTTACACTGAAGCTTTCTTT. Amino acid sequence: CASSLRQLYTEAFF.

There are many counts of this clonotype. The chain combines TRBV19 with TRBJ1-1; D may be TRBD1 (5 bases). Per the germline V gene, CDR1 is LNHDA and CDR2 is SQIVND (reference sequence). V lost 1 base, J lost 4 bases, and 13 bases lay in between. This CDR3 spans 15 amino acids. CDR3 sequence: CASSIGERGGTEAFF. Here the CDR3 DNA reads TGTGCCAGTAGTATAGGGGAACGGGGGGGCACTGAAGCTTTCTTT.

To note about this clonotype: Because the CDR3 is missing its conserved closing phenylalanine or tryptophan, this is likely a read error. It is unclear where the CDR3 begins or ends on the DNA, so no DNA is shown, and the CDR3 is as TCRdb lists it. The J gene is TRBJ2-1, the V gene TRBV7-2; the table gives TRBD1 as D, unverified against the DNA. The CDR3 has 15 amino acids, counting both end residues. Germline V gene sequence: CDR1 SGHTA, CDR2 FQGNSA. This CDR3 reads CASSWGGGSNNEQLL.